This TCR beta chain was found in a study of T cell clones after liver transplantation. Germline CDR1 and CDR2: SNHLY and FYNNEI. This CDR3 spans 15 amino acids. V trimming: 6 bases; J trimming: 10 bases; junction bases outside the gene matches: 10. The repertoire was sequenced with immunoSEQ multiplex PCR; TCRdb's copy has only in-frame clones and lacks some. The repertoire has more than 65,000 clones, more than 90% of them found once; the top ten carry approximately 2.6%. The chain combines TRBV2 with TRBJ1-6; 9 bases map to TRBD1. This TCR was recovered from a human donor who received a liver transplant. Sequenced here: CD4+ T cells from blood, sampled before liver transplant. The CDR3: CASSVDRGSYSPLHF. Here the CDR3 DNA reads TGTGCCAGCAGCGTCGACAGGGGGTCGTACTCACCCCTCCACTTT.